The rows below give T cell receptor beta chains drawn from one sample of a study of blood T cell repertoires in COVID-19. Clones were sequenced by immunoSEQ multiplex PCR, and TCRdb holds only the in-frame ones, with some missing. The sample carries about 290,000 clones, 89% recorded once. What was sequenced was peripheral blood. The receptors here all came from a woman aged 25 to 39 with COVID-19, enrolled during active disease. Both conserved end residues are part of each CDR3. The order of the fields is V gene, clone size, J gene, D gene, CDR3 DNA, CDR3 protein. The D gene is left open where the match is weak. Clone size, where shown, is once, few, many, or a class for clones that have expanded.

>TRBV10-3|once|TRBJ2-1|TRBD2
TGTGCCATCAGTGGCGGGGGGGAACCTTACAATGAGCAGTTCTTC
CAISGGGEPYNEQFF
>TRBV5-5|.|TRBJ1-2|.
TGTGCCAGCAGTTACGATAGAGCCTCCTATGGCTACACCTTC
CASSYDRASYGYTF
>TRBV7-2|once|TRBJ1-1|.
TGTGCCAGCAGCTTAGCGTGGGACAAGGGGGACACTGAAGCTTTCTTT
CASSLAWDKGDTEAFF
>TRBV20-1|.|TRBJ1-1|.
TGCAGTGCTAGAGCCAGTTATAATATCTTCTTT
CSARASYNIFF
>TRBV27|.|TRBJ1-3|.
TGTGCCAGCAGCCCGGGTTCAGGGGCCGGAAACACCATATATTTT
CASSPGSGAGNTIYF
>TRBV27|.|TRBJ1-6|TRBD1
TGTGCCAGCACTTGGGACAGTAATTCACCCCTCCACTTT
CASTWDSNSPLHF
>TRBV5-1|.|TRBJ1-6|.
TGCGCCAGCAGCTTGGAGATCGGGTCAGATTCACCCCTCCACTTT
CASSLEIGSDSPLHF
>TRBV27|.|TRBJ1-5|.
TGTGCCAGCAGCCCCGGGGGCAATCAGCCCCAGCATTTT
CASSPGGNQPQHF
>TRBV7-6|.|TRBJ1-5|.
TGTGCCAGCAGCTTAGAGGAGAGCAATCAGCCCCAGCATTTT
CASSLEESNQPQHF
>TRBV28|.|TRBJ2-7|.
TGTGCCAGCAGTTACAGGGTTTCCGAGCAGTACTTC
CASSYRVSEQYF
>TRBV14|.|TRBJ1-2|.
TGTGCCAGCAGCCAAGATGACAAGTCCTCGGACTACACCTTC
CASSQDDKSSDYTF
>TRBV6-2/TRBV6-3|.|TRBJ2-1|TRBD2
TGTGCCAGCAGTTGGGACTATGGGCAGTTCTTC
CASSWDYGQFF
>TRBV7-2|.|TRBJ2-7|.
TGTGCCAGCAGCTTGGGGGGACAGCTCTCCTACGAGCAGTACTTC
CASSLGGQLSYEQYF
>TRBV3-1/TRBV3-2|.|TRBJ2-1|TRBD2
TGTGCCAGCAGCTGGACTAGCGGGGGTTGGTCGCAGTTCTTC
CASSWTSGGWSQFF
>TRBV11-1|.|TRBJ1-1|.
TGTGCCAGCTCCGGGTGGCTAAACACTGAAGCTTTCTTT
CASSGWLNTEAFF
>TRBV5-4|.|TRBJ2-1|.
TGTGCCAGCAGCTTGGGTGTGAGCTCCTACAATGAGCAGTTCTTC
CASSLGVSSYNEQFF
>TRBV5-6|.|TRBJ2-5|TRBD2
TGTGCCAGCAGCTTGGCGACTGGCGGGGGGAGGGAGACCCAGTACTTC
CASSLATGGGRETQYF
>TRBV19|.|TRBJ2-3|TRBD1
TGTGCCAGTCAAATAGACTCAGGGGGCGGATTGGATACGCAGTATTTT
CASQIDSGGGLDTQYF
>TRBV6-5|.|TRBJ1-6|.
TGTGCCACCGAAGCGCCCTGGAGTTCACCCCTCCACTTT
CATEAPWSSPLHF
>TRBV18|few|TRBJ1-2|TRBD1
TGTGCCAGCTCACCAGGGGGACAGCCCTCGCATGGCTACACCTTC
CASSPGGQPSHGYTF
>TRBV6-5|.|TRBJ2-3|.
TGTGCCAGCAGTTACTCGGCCTCCACAGATACGCAGTATTTT
CASSYSASTDTQYF
>TRBV7-7|.|TRBJ2-5|TRBD1
TGTGCCAGCAGCCCGACCCCCGGGACAGGTAGTAGGACCCAGTACTTC
CASSPTPGTGSRTQYF
>TRBV4-1|.|TRBJ2-2|.
TGCGCCAGCAGCCAAGTACCTCGTTCCTTCCTAGAGACCGGGGAGCTGTTTTTT
CASSQVPRSFLETGELFF
>TRBV21-1|few|TRBJ1-3|.
TGTGCCAGCAGCAATGGTGGAGAACCCTCTGGAAACACCATATATTTT
CASSNGGEPSGNTIYF
>TRBV15|.|TRBJ1-2|.
TGTGCCACCAGCTTCGGGAGGGCAGCTTATGGCTACACCTTC
CATSFGRAAYGYTF
>TRBV9|.|TRBJ2-5|TRBD2
TGTGCCAGCAGCGACCTGGGACTAGCGGGGGTACAAGAGACCCAGTACTTC
CASSDLGLAGVQETQYF